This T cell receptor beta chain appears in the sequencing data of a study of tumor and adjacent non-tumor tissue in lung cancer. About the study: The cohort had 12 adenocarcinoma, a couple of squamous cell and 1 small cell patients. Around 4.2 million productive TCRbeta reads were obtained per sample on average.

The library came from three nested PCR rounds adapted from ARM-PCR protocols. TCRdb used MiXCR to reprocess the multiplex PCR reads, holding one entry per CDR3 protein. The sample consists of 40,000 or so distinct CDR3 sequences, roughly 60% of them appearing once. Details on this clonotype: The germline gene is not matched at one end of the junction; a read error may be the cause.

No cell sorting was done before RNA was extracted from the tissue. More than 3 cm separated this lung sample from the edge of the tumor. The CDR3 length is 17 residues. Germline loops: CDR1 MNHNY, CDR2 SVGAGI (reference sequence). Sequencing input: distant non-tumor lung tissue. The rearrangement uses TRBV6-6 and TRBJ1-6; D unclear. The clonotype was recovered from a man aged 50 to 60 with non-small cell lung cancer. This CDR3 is CVSSYDETSSYNSRLRF. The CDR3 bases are TGTGTCAGCAGTTACGATGAGACGAGCTCCTATAATTCACGCCTCCGCTTT.